Listed below are T cell receptor beta chains from one sample, sequenced in a study of blood T cells in healthy people across ages. A single record per CDR3 protein comes from TCRdb applying MiXCR to the 5' RACE reads. The sample comprises 1.5 million to 2 million distinct CDR3 sequences, about 28% of which are singletons, and 7.7% rests with the top ten. Sample: blood. The origin of the receptors is a woman aged 25 to 39 in good health. The CDR3 runs from the conserved cysteine through the conserved F or W. Fields, in order: J gene, D gene, V gene, CDR3 protein. D genes are given only for firm matches.

TRBJ2-1 TRBD1 TRBV29-1 CSVDVRDRGKETQFF
TRBJ2-5 TRBD2 TRBV5-1 CASSSDAGGRLETQYF
TRBJ1-2 TRBD1 TRBV29-1 CSAGFQGALSGGYTF
TRBJ2-7 NA TRBV15 CAASTVSPGGEQYF
TRBJ2-7 NA TRBV9 CASSVEIGYEQYF
TRBJ2-7 TRBD1 TRBV29-1 CSVEVTGAYEQYF
TRBJ2-1 NA TRBV7-2 CASSLAPTAQEQFF
TRBJ1-2 NA TRBV27 CASSLLSGTRDYTF
TRBJ2-1 NA TRBV7-2 CASSLALAGGEQFF
TRBJ1-4 TRBD1 TRBV2 CASNPIGTGAGELFF